These 31 T cell receptor beta chains were all obtained from the same sample, sequenced in a study of CD8+ T cells in alopecia areata. RNA extraction and reverse transcription yielded cDNA as sequencing template. Data came from immunoSEQ multiplex PCR; TCRdb stores just in-frame clones and leaves some out. The sample shows 100,000 to 150,000 clones, 45% to 50% of them seen only once. The sequenced sample consisted of NKG2D-low CD8+ T cells sorted from blood. The source of these receptors is a human donor with alopecia areata.

The chain is built from TRBV28 and TRBJ2-7; D gene uncertain. V dropped 7 bases and J dropped 5 bases, with 15 bases sitting between them. Per germline, CDR1 MDHEN and CDR2 SYDVKM. This CDR3 is built from 13 residues. Here the CDR3 reads CASNTVNSHEQYF. CDR3 in DNA: TGTGCCAGCAACACTGTAAACAGCCACGAGCAGTACTTC.

The genes are TRBV30 and TRBJ1-5, with TRBD1 as a possible D gene (6 bases). This CDR3 is built from 14 residues. The V gene lost 0 bases and the J gene lost 6 bases, with 12 bases spanning the gap. Germline lookup yields CDR1 GTSNPN and CDR2 SVGIG (reference sequence). CDR3 nucleotides: TGTGCCTGGAGTGTAGGGGGAGTTGGTCAGCCCCAGCATTTT. This codes for CAWSVGGVGQPQHF.

V gene TRBV29-1 combines with J gene TRBJ2-7; tentatively, D is TRBD1 (6 bases). In germline, CDR1 is SQVTM, CDR2 ANQGSEA. CDR3 length: 15 residues. Trimming stripped 3 bases from V and 3 bases from J, with 18 bases between. Here the CDR3 DNA reads TGCAGCGTTGATAGCTCCCGGGACACCCACTACGAGCAGTACTTC. This translates into CSVDSSRDTHYEQYF.

The V gene is TRBV2, the J gene TRBJ2-5, with TRBD2 as a possible D gene (5 bases). V was cut by 3 bases and J by 3 bases, with 17 bases left in between. Germline lookup yields CDR1 SNHLY and CDR2 FYNNEI. The CDR3 runs 16 residues. The CDR3 here is CASSDRGSQMEETQYF. CDR3 DNA sequence: TGTGCCAGCAGTGACCGGGGTAGCCAGATGGAAGAGACCCAGTACTTC.

Concerning this clone itself: The sample has other DNA sequences that encode this CDR3 too. J is TRBJ1-1 and V is TRBV27; TRBD1 might be the D (5 bases). Trimming stripped 8 bases from V and 4 bases from J, with 11 bases between. The germline V gene encodes CDR1 MNHEY and CDR2 SMNVEV (reference sequence). The CDR3 length is 12 residues. DNA for the CDR3: TGTGCCAGCTCGAGGGGAGGCACTGAAGCTTTCTTT. Its protein product is CASSRGGTEAFF.

This sequence joins TRBV27 and TRBJ2-1; D gene unclear. Trimming cost V 2 bases and J 0 bases, with 8 bases left between them. CDR1 and CDR2 from the germline V gene are MNHEY and SMNVEV (reference sequence). There are 15 residues in the CDR3. The DNA of the CDR3 is TGTGCCAGCAGTTTAAGCCACAGCTCCTACAATGAGCAGTTCTTC. Protein product: CASSLSHSSYNEQFF.

Points on this clone: A single base separates this from a much larger clone, so it may be a read error. This chain joins TRBV11-2 and TRBJ2-5; D is undetermined. The V end was cut by 4 bases, the J end by 0 bases, with 0 bases between. Per germline, CDR1 SGHAT and CDR2 FQNNGV. The CDR3 has 11 residues. CDR3 bases: TGTGCCAGCAGCTACCAAGAGACCCAGTACTTC. Its translation: CASSYQETQYF.

There are a few counts of this clone. This chain connects TRBV9 to TRBJ2-3, with D perhaps being TRBD1 or TRBD2 (5 bases each). This CDR3 spans 16 amino acids. CDR1 and CDR2 (germline): SGDLS, YYNGEE. Between the trimmed V and J ends, which lost 7 bases and 5 bases, there was a span of 23 bases. CDR3 protein: CASSPPWGKLEDTQYF. CDR3 nucleotide sequence: TGTGCCAGCTCACCACCGTGGGGGAAGCTAGAAGATACGCAGTATTTT.

The chain is built from TRBV29-1 and TRBJ2-3, with a tentative D call TRBD2 (5 bases). The V gene's germline CDR1 is SQVTM and CDR2 ANQGSEA. There are 12 residues in the CDR3. Trimming took off 4 bases at V and 4 bases at J, with 9 bases between the two ends. CDR3 residues: CSVADFPDTQYF. CDR3 nucleotides: TGCAGCGTTGCGGACTTTCCAGATACGCAGTATTTT.

This rearrangement joins TRBV29-1 to TRBJ2-2; D unclear. Trimming removed 7 bases at V and 3 bases at J, with 9 bases between. This CDR3 is built from 12 residues. CDR1 and CDR2 (germline): SQVTM, ANQGSEA. CDR3 bases: TGCAGCGCTCCCCGGGACACCGGGGAGCTGTTTTTT. Protein: CSAPRDTGELFF.

This chain links TRBV29-1 with TRBJ2-3; 8 bases match TRBD2. V shed 4 bases, J shed 1 base, and the junction held 13 bases outside the gene matches. The CDR3 is 17 amino acids. CDR1 and CDR2 (germline): SQVTM, ANQGSEA. The CDR3 sequence: CSVAPARGLAGTDTQYF. In nucleotides, the CDR3 is TGCAGCGTTGCCCCCGCGAGAGGACTAGCTGGCACAGATACGCAGTATTTT.

This chain joins TRBV5-6 and TRBJ2-1; tentative D call: TRBD2 (5 bases). The V end lost 0 bases, the J end lost 2 bases, and 9 bases lay between the germline ends. The CDR3 contains 15 residues. Germline CDR1 is SGHDT and CDR2 is YYEEEE. The CDR3 sequence is CASSLGGVTYNEQFF. Written as DNA, the CDR3 is TGTGCCAGCAGCTTGGGGGGAGTGACCTACAATGAGCAGTTCTTC. Full variable domain (rest looked up from reference TRBV5-6 and TRBJ2-1): DAGVTQSPTHLIKTRGQQVTLRCSPKSGHDTVSWYQQALGQGPQFIFQYYEEEERQRGNFPDRFSGHQFPNYSSELNVNALLLGDSALYLCASSLGGVTYNEQFFGPGTRLTVL.

The chain combines TRBV5-6 with TRBJ2-1; D is unclear. Germline CDR1 SGHDT, CDR2 YYEEEE. CDR3 size: 12 residues. Trimming removed 0 bases from V and 7 bases from J, with 5 bases in between. Written as DNA, the CDR3 is TGTGCCAGCAGCTTGGGAAGGAATGAGCAGTTCTTC. Protein: CASSLGRNEQFF.

In its sample, this clone was seen a few times. The rearrangement links TRBV29-1 to TRBJ1-1, with TRBD1 matching 7 bases. Trimming at V came to 0 bases and at J to 1 base, leaving 11 bases not matched to a gene. The CDR3 is 17 residues long. Germline V gives CDR1 SQVTM, CDR2 ANQGSEA. The CDR3 DNA follows: TGCAGCGTTGAAGATCTTTCCGCAGGGGGAGGGAACACTGAAGCTTTCTTT. This sequence encodes CSVEDLSAGGGNTEAFF.

The CDR3 nucleotides are TGTGCCAGCAGCTTAGTCGGCATTTACGAGCAGTACTTC. Its protein product is CASSLVGIYEQYF. This chain uses TRBV13 with TRBJ2-7; unclear D gene. Looked up from germline, CDR1 is PRHDT and CDR2 is FYEKMQ (reference sequence). Trimming took 1 base from V and 4 from J, leaving 8 bases between them. This CDR3 has 13 amino acids. Based on the CDR3 plus reference TRBV13 and TRBJ2-7, the full variable domain is AAGVIQSPRHLIKEKRETATLKCYPIPRHDTVYWYQQGPGQDPQFLISFYEKMQSDKGSIPDRFSAQQFSDYHSELNMSSLELGDSALYFCASSLVGIYEQYFGPGTRLTVT.

The CDR3 region is CASREDREHEKLFF. Here the CDR3 DNA reads TGTGCCAGCAGGGAGGACAGGGAACACGAAAAACTGTTTTTT. This chain connects TRBV6-1 to TRBJ1-4; 8 nucleotides match TRBD1. The germline gives CDR1 MNHNS, CDR2 SASEGT. The CDR3 is 14 amino acids. V was pared by 6 bases and J by 8 bases, with 8 bases of the junction left unmatched.

This sequence joins TRBV14 and TRBJ2-3; TRBD2 aligns across 8 bases. Germline V lookup: CDR1 SGHDN, CDR2 FVKESK. The CDR3 covers 16 residues. Trimming at V came to 4 bases and at J to 1 base, leaving 7 bases not matched to a gene. The CDR3 loop reads CASSPTPAGGTDTQYF. As DNA, the CDR3 is TGTGCCAGCAGCCCAACCCCAGCGGGAGGCACAGATACGCAGTATTTT. The full variable domain, with the rest looked up from reference TRBV14 and TRBJ2-3, is EAGVTQFPSHSVIEKGQTVTLRCDPISGHDNLYWYRRVMGKEIKFLLHFVKESKQDESGMPNNRFLAERTGGTYSTLKVQPAELEDSGVYFCASSPTPAGGTDTQYFGPGTRLTVL.

This clone was picked up a small number of times. This chain uses TRBV19 with TRBJ2-1; D possibly corresponds to TRBD2 (6 bases). Between the trimmed V and J ends, which lost 2 bases and 7 bases, there was a span of 18 bases. Germline V lookup: CDR1 LNHDA, CDR2 SQIVND (reference sequence). The CDR3 consists of 16 residues. For the CDR3, the DNA is TGTGCCAGTAGTATAAGTTCAAGCGGGTTTGGTAATGAGCAGTTCTTC. Residues: CASSISSSGFGNEQFF.

This chain links TRBV13 with TRBJ2-5; no definite D call. Germline CDR1 PRHDT, CDR2 FYEKMQ (reference sequence). CDR3 length: 13 residues. V lost 0 bases and J 5 bases, leaving 7 bases between the germline ends. The CDR3 DNA sequence: TGTGCCAGCAGCTTAGGCCGGTGGGAGACCCAGTACTTC. This encodes CASSLGRWETQYF. Filled out from reference TRBV13 and TRBJ2-5, the complete variable domain reads AAGVIQSPRHLIKEKRETATLKCYPIPRHDTVYWYQQGPGQDPQFLISFYEKMQSDKGSIPDRFSAQQFSDYHSELNMSSLELGDSALYFCASSLGRWETQYFGPGTRLLVL.

This clone is medium-sized within its sample. V gene TRBV7-2 combines with J gene TRBJ2-1, with TRBD2 identical over 8 bases. V trimming: 7 bases; J trimming: 8 bases; junction bases outside the gene matches: 10. Germline V gene lookup returns CDR1 SGHTA and CDR2 FQGNSA. The CDR3 spans 14 residues. The CDR3 nucleotides are TGTGCCAGCACCCCGGGGGGGTGGGGTGATGAGCAGTTCTTC. It yields the protein CASTPGGWGDEQFF.

This clone was picked up a small number of times. V gene TRBV14 combines with J gene TRBJ2-2, with D perhaps matching TRBD2 (6 bases). This CDR3 spans 16 amino acids. Germline CDR1 and CDR2: SGHDN and FVKESK. Trimming pared 1 base from V and 4 bases from J, leaving 13 bases between. This CDR3 is CASSQGPVAVTGELFF. For the CDR3, the DNA is TGTGCCAGCAGCCAAGGCCCAGTAGCGGTCACCGGGGAGCTGTTTTTT.

The rearrangement uses TRBV5-6 and TRBJ2-3, with TRBD1 matching 7 bases. This CDR3 is built from 19 residues. The V segment lost 4 bases and the J segment 0 bases; nucleotides outside the gene matches: 17. From germline, CDR1 is SGHDT and CDR2 YYEEEE. This CDR3 reads CASSPTRITGTESTDTQYF. For the CDR3, the DNA is TGTGCCAGCAGCCCCACACGAATCACCGGGACAGAAAGCACAGATACGCAGTATTTT.

Many counts were recorded for this clone. This rearrangement joins TRBV14 to TRBJ1-5; no definite D call. The germline V gene encodes CDR1 SGHDN and CDR2 FVKESK. V shed 0 bases and J shed 5 bases, with 2 bases lying between them. The CDR3 has 12 residues. CDR3 sequence: CASSQEDQPQHF. The CDR3 nucleotides read TGTGCCAGCAGCCAAGAGGATCAGCCCCAGCATTTT. Full variable domain (rest looked up from reference TRBV14 and TRBJ1-5): EAGVTQFPSHSVIEKGQTVTLRCDPISGHDNLYWYRRVMGKEIKFLLHFVKESKQDESGMPNNRFLAERTGGTYSTLKVQPAELEDSGVYFCASSQEDQPQHFGDGTRLSIL.

This chain joins TRBV29-1 and TRBJ1-2; D gene ambiguous. The CDR3 sequence is 16 residues long. In germline, CDR1 is SQVTM, CDR2 ANQGSEA. The V and J ends lost 0 bases and 8 bases respectively, with 22 bases between them. CDR3 in DNA: TGCAGCGTTGAAGATCCCCTTCGGGGAAACGTTGGCGGCTACACCTTC. Translation gives CSVEDPLRGNVGGYTF.

The chain links TRBV27 to TRBJ2-7; the D call may be TRBD1 or TRBD2 (5 bases each). Germline V gene lookup returns CDR1 MNHEY and CDR2 SMNVEV (reference sequence). This CDR3 has 15 residues. With 2 bases removed from V and 2 bases from J, the gap between germline ends came to 13 bases. CDR3 DNA sequence: TGTGCCAGCAGTTTAGAGGGACCTGGAGCCTACGAGCAGTACTTC. It codes for CASSLEGPGAYEQYF.

The V call is TRBV20-1, the J call TRBJ2-7; 9 bases agree with TRBD1. The V gene end was trimmed by 5 bases and the J gene end by 7 bases; junction bases not matched to a gene: 3. The germline gives CDR1 DFQATT, CDR2 SNEGSKA (reference sequence). The CDR3 runs to 11 residues. The DNA for the CDR3 is TGCAGTGCTGGACAGGGGTGGGAGCAGTACTTC. The encoded protein is CSAGQGWEQYF.

This sequence joins TRBV7-7 and TRBJ2-1; no reliable D call. CDR1 SSHAT and CDR2 FNYEAQ come from the germline V gene (reference sequence). Trimming cost V 5 bases and J 0 bases, with 5 bases left between them. The CDR3 covers 13 residues. The CDR3 coding sequence is TGTGCCAGCAGCCCCCACTCCTACAATGAGCAGTTCTTC. Protein: CASSPHSYNEQFF.

A few counts support this clone. The chain is built from TRBV2 and TRBJ2-1, with D hard to call. Looked up from germline, CDR1 is SNHLY and CDR2 is FYNNEI. The ends were cut back, 8 bases at V and 8 bases at J, with 10 bases in the middle. The CDR3 covers 11 residues. The CDR3 here is CASLTLYEQFF. CDR3 nucleotides: TGTGCCAGCCTGACGTTGTATGAGCAGTTCTTC.

V gene TRBV29-1 combines with J gene TRBJ2-2; D is ambiguous. Deletions cut 4 bases from V and 0 bases from J, with 6 bases between. Germline V gene lookup returns CDR1 SQVTM and CDR2 ANQGSEA. CDR3 length equals 13 residues. In DNA form, the CDR3 reads TGCAGCGTTGTTTTCCCGAACACCGGGGAGCTGTTTTTT. It yields the protein CSVVFPNTGELFF.

The chain joins TRBV7-8 to TRBJ2-7; no reliable D call. The CDR3 runs to 11 residues. The V gene lost 3 bases and the J gene lost 6 bases, with 6 bases spanning the gap. Germline V gene data show CDR1 as SGHVS and CDR2 as FQNEAQ. CDR3 sequence reads: CASSFGTEQYF. CDR3 DNA: TGTGCCAGCAGCTTCGGCACCGAGCAGTACTTC. Complete variable domain (other parts from reference TRBV7-8 and TRBJ2-7): GAGVSQSPRYKVAKRGQDVALRCDPISGHVSLFWYQQALGQGPEFLTYFQNEAQLDKSGLPSDRFFAERPEGSVSTLKIQRTQQEDSAVYLCASSFGTEQYFGPGTRLTVT.

The chain combines TRBV4-1 with TRBJ2-7; D remains ambiguous. In germline, CDR1 is MGHRA, CDR2 YSYEKL. The CDR3 covers 14 residues. Trimming removed 2 bases from V and 3 bases from J, with 11 bases in between. CDR3 sequence reads: CASSQRLVGYEQYF. In nucleotides, the CDR3 is TGCGCCAGCAGCCAAAGGCTAGTAGGCTACGAGCAGTACTTC.